The 2 T cell receptor beta chains in this list originate from one sample, sequenced in a study of T cells in Graves' hyperthyroidism and ophthalmopathy. Using RNA transcripts as the source, TCR beta CDR3 regions were amplified. The HTBI set primed first-round TCR CDR3 RT-PCR. TCRdb fed the multiplex PCR reads into MiXCR, producing one record per CDR3 protein. The repertoire holds around 280,000 distinct CDR3 sequences, with roughly 13% as singletons. The sample comprised blood. These receptors originate from a woman in her 40s with Graves' hyperthyroidism.

This clonotype was seen repeatedly, ten times or more. V and J are TRBV28 and TRBJ2-1; 10 bases are shared with TRBD2. Germline V CDR1 and CDR2: MDHEN, SYDVKM. CDR3 length equals 18 residues. The ends lost 1 base at V and 8 bases at J; junction bases unmatched: 14. The CDR3 DNA reads TGTGCCAGCAGTTTATCAGCGGGAGGGCCCCTGATCCCCGATGAGCAGTTCTTC. It translates to CASSLSAGGPLIPDEQFF. Variable domain in full (rest from reference TRBV28 and TRBJ2-1): DVKVTQSSRYLVKRTGEKVFLECVQDMDHENMFWYRQDPGLGLRLIYFSYDVKMKEKGDIPEGYSVSREKKERFSLILESASTNQTSMYLCASSLSAGGPLIPDEQFFGPGTRLTVL.

The gene calls are TRBV6-4 and TRBJ1-2, with unresolved D. Per the germline V gene, CDR1 is MRHNA and CDR2 is SNTAGT. Trimming cost V 3 bases and J 4 bases, with 9 bases left between them. CDR3 length: 13 residues. CDR3 coding DNA: TGTGCCAGCAGTGAGAAGTGGGGCTATGGCTACACCTTC. Translation: CASSEKWGYGYTF.